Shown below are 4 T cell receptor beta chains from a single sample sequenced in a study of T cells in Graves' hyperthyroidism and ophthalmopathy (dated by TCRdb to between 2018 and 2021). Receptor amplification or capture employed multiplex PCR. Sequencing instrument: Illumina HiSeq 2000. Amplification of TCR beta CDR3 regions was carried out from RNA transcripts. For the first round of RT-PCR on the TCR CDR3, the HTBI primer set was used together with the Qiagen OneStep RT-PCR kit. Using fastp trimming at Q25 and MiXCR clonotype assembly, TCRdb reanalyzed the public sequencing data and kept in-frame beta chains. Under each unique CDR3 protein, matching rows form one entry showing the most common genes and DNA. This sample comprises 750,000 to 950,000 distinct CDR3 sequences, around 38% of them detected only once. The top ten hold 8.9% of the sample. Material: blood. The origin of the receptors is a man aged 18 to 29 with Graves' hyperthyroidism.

In DNA, the CDR3 is TGTGCCAGCGCCCAATATGGGACAGGGAAAACCACCGGGGAGCTGTTTTTT. It yields the protein CASAQYGTGKTTGELFF. The V call is TRBV10-3, the J call TRBJ2-2, with 9 bases fitting TRBD1. Germline V lookup: CDR1 ENHRY, CDR2 SYGVKD. The ends lost 10 bases at V and 4 bases at J; junction bases unmatched: 16. The CDR3 runs to 17 residues.

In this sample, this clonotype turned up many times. CDR3 residues: CAMGEAASYEQYF. As DNA, the CDR3 is TGTGCCATGGGGGAGGCAGCATCCTACGAGCAGTACTTC. The rearrangement uses TRBV10-3 and TRBJ2-7; maybe TRBD2 (6 bases). The CDR3 covers 13 residues. Germline values: CDR1 ENHRY, CDR2 SYGVKD. V gave up 9 bases and J gave up 1 base, with 13 bases separating them.

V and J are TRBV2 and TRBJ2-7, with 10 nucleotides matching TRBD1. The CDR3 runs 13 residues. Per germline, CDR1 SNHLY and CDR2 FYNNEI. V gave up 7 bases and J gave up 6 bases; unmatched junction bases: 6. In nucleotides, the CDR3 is TGTGCCAGCACCGAGACAGGGGGCTTCGAGCAGTACTTC. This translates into CASTETGGFEQYF.

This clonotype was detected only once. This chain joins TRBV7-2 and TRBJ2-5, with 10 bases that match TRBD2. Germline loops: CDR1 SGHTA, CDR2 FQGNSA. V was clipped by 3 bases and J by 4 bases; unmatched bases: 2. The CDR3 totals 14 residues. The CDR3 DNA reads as TGTGCCAGCAGCTTCCGACTAGCGGGAGAGACCCAGTACTTC. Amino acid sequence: CASSFRLAGETQYF.